This entry features one TCR beta chain sequence. No antigen is known for it. The CDR3 has 13 residues. V gave up 3 bases and J gave up 2 bases, with 7 bases separating them. This sample's treatment: approximately 18 received Ad26.COV2.S at low or high dose, single or two shots; 5 received placebo; per-sample allocation not given. Sampling happened 63 days after the first vaccine or placebo injection. TCRdb keeps only in-frame clones here, not all; method: immunoSEQ multiplex PCR. The top ten clones hold 6.4% of a sample with roughly 300,000 clones, 88% of them seen once. This specimen comes from a study of Ad26.COV2.S vaccination and SARS-CoV-2 variants. Looking at the study overall: Once, or twice with 56 days between doses, Ad26.COV2.S was given intramuscularly.

General study points: Non-spike TCR breadth did not differ much between vaccine and placebo recipients.

V usage is TRBV12-3 or TRBV12-4 and J usage is TRBJ2-5, with D perhaps matching TRBD2 (6 bases). This sample comprised peripheral blood, obtained in a trial of Ad26.COV2.S vaccine versus placebo. The receptor's source is a person aged 18-65 years who received the Ad26.COV2.S COVID-19 vaccine or a placebo. In DNA, the CDR3 is TGTGCCAGCAGTTTCCGGGGGCAAGAGACCCAGTACTTC. This codes for CASSFRGQETQYF.